This T cell receptor beta chain was sequenced in a study of OX40 agonist ivuxolimab in advanced cancers. On the study more broadly: Of the participants, approximately 40% had some prior anti-PD-1, anti-PD-L1 or anti-CTLA-4 therapy, which was allowed. Broader study findings: With doses of 0.1 to 3.0 mg/kg, CD4+ and CD8+ blood T cells had undergone clonal expansion by week 6. Compared with others, partial responders at 0.1-3.0 mg/kg displayed clonal expansion among the lowest.

Clones were read by immunoSEQ multiplex PCR, and TCRdb kept only the in-frame ones, dropping some. The sample has more than 45,000 clones; 82% are singletons. Germline loops: CDR1 SGHTA, CDR2 FQGNSA. V lost 5 bases and J lost 4; bases outside the gene matches: 5. CDR3 length: 14 amino acids. Blood sampling was done at baseline, cycle 4 day 1, and cycle 7 day 1. Points on this clone: The antigen is not known.

The clonotype comes from an adult with an advanced solid tumor such as melanoma, head and neck, liver or kidney cancer. J is TRBJ2-3 and V is TRBV7-2; the match to TRBD1 covers 8 bases. Sample: CD4+ or CD8+ T cells sorted from blood, taken in a trial of the OX40 agonist ivuxolimab. DNA for the CDR3: TGTGCCAGCAGCCCAGGACAGGGCCCAGATACGCAGTATTTT. This gives the protein CASSPGQGPDTQYF.